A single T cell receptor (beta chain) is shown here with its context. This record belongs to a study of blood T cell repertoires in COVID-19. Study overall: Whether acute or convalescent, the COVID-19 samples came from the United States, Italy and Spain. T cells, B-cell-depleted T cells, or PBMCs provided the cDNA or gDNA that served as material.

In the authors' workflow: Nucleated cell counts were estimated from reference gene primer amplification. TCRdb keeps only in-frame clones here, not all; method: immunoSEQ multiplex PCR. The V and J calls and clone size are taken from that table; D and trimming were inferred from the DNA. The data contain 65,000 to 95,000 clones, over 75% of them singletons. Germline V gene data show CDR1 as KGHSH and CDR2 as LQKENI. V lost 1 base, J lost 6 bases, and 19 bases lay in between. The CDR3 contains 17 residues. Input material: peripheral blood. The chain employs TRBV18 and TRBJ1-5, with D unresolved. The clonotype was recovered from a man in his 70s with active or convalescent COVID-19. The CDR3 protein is CASSPQEVREGGQPQHF. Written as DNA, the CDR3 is TGTGCCAGCTCACCACAGGAAGTTCGGGAGGGCGGTCAGCCCCAGCATTTT.